This entry lists 31 T cell receptor beta chains sequenced from one sample in a study of OX40 agonist ivuxolimab in advanced cancers. Here immunoSEQ multiplex PCR was the method, and the copy in TCRdb shows in-frame clones only, minus some. The sample records around 37,000 clones, about four fifths being singletons. This specimen was CD4+ or CD8+ T cells sorted from blood, taken in a trial of the OX40 agonist ivuxolimab. The receptors derive from an adult with an advanced solid tumor such as melanoma, head and neck, liver or kidney cancer.

In nucleotides, the CDR3 is TGTGCCAGCAGGGGCTTAGCTAGCACAGATACGCAGTATTTT. Residues: CASRGLASTDTQYF. V gene TRBV2 combines with J gene TRBJ2-3; no reliable D call. Germline values: CDR1 SNHLY, CDR2 FYNNEI. The germline V and J ends were trimmed by 6 bases and 0 bases, with 10 bases remaining between them. The CDR3 has 14 amino acids.

The gene calls are TRBV5-4 and TRBJ1-1, with 7 bases lining up with TRBD1. Germline CDR1 SGHNT, CDR2 YYREEE (reference sequence). Trimming took 4 bases from V and 5 from J; bases not matched to a gene: 14. This CDR3 spans 16 amino acids. CDR3 residues: CASSVDREAAGTEAFF. The CDR3 region has the DNA TGTGCCAGCAGCGTCGACAGGGAAGCTGCGGGAACTGAAGCTTTCTTT.

The rearrangement links TRBV27 to TRBJ2-4; D possibly matches TRBD1 or TRBD2 (5 bases each). This CDR3 has 14 residues. Looked up from germline, CDR1 is MNHEY and CDR2 is SMNVEV (reference sequence). V lost 5 bases to trimming and J lost 6 bases, with 14 bases between them. The CDR3 bases are TGTGCCAGCAGTCCCGGGACCCAAGGAAACATTCAGTACTTC. Residues: CASSPGTQGNIQYF.

The chain combines TRBV7-9 with TRBJ1-5; 8 nucleotides agree with TRBD1. The CDR3 contains 15 residues. V dropped 7 bases and J dropped 4; count of bases not matched to a gene: 9. Germline V gene lookup returns CDR1 SEHNR and CDR2 FQNEAQ (reference sequence). The CDR3 coding sequence is TGTGCCAGCACCAAATCAGGGGGCTCAAATCAGCCCCAGCATTTT. It is translated as CASTKSGGSNQPQHF.

The chain recombines TRBV14 with TRBJ2-1, with 7 bases identical to TRBD1. V lost 4 bases and J lost 8; bases outside the gene matches: 11. Germline V lookup: CDR1 SGHDN, CDR2 FVKESK. CDR3 size: 15 residues. The CDR3 nucleotides read TGTGCCAGCAGCCTTAACAGGGGATCCATCCATGAGCAGTTCTTC. Translated: CASSLNRGSIHEQFF.

The CDR3 loop is CASSLFATDSPLHF. The CDR3 DNA reads as TGTGCCAGCAGCTTATTCGCGACAGATTCACCCCTCCACTTT. V usage is TRBV7-3 and J usage is TRBJ1-6, with D maybe TRBD1 (5 bases). CDR3 length: 14 amino acids. Trimming took 2 bases from V and 8 from J, leaving 10 bases between them. CDR1 is SGHTA and CDR2 is FQGTGA in the germline V gene.

V gene TRBV19 combines with J gene TRBJ2-3, with D unclear. The V and J ends lost 6 bases and 0 bases respectively, with 7 bases between them. The CDR3 is 13 residues long. Germline V gene sequence: CDR1 LNHDA, CDR2 SQIVND (reference sequence). This CDR3 reads CASRPQSTDTQYF. Here the CDR3 DNA reads TGTGCCAGTAGACCACAGAGCACAGATACGCAGTATTTT.

The chain couples TRBV11-2 to TRBJ2-2; 7 nucleotides align to TRBD1. Looked up from germline, CDR1 is SGHAT and CDR2 is FQNNGV. With V trimmed by 6 bases and J by 4 bases, 11 bases remained unmatched. The CDR3 runs to 16 residues. CDR3: CASRRTTGAATGELFF. DNA of the CDR3: TGTGCCAGCAGGCGAACTACAGGGGCGGCCACCGGGGAGCTGTTTTTT.

This clone turned up a few times. The V and J genes are TRBV18 and TRBJ1-3; D uncertain. This CDR3 has 14 amino acids. The germline V gene encodes CDR1 KGHSH and CDR2 LQKENI. V gave up 0 bases and J gave up 4 bases, with 7 bases separating them. The CDR3 region is CASSPPNPGNTIYF. The CDR3 DNA reads TGTGCCAGCTCACCACCGAACCCGGGAAACACCATATATTTT.

By frequency in the sample, this clone is medium-sized. The CDR3 is CASSVDPETQYF. DNA for the CDR3: TGTGCCAGCAGCGTAGATCCAGAGACCCAGTACTTC. This chain uses TRBV9 with TRBJ2-5; D is undetermined. There are 12 residues in the CDR3. Per the germline V gene, CDR1 is SGDLS and CDR2 is YYNGEE. V was pared by 0 bases and J by 4 bases, with 4 bases between.

This clone occurred a few times. This sequence joins TRBV5-5 and TRBJ2-1; the match to TRBD2 covers 7 bases. This CDR3 comprises 14 residues. The trim removed 1 base at V and 9 bases at J, leaving 7 bases unmatched. Germline assignment: CDR1 SGHKS and CDR2 YYEKEE (reference sequence). The DNA of the CDR3 is TGTGCCAGCAGCTTGTACACGGGAGGTGGTGAGCAGTTCTTC. Amino acid sequence: CASSLYTGGGEQFF. Filled out from reference TRBV5-5 and TRBJ2-1, the complete variable domain reads DAGVTQSPTHLIKTRGQQVTLRCSPISGHKSVSWYQQVLGQGPQFIFQYYEKEERGRGNFPDRFSARQFPNYSSELNVNALLLGDSALYLCASSLYTGGGEQFFGPGTRLTVL.

This clone was counted only a few times. The chain carries TRBV19 and TRBJ1-2; tentatively, D is TRBD1 (5 bases). The V and J ends lost 5 bases and 3 bases respectively, with 13 bases between them. The CDR3 has 14 amino acids. The germline V gene has CDR1 LNHDA and CDR2 SQIVND (reference sequence). The CDR3 is CASSGAGRYYGYTF. CDR3 bases: TGTGCCAGTAGTGGGGCAGGGAGATACTATGGCTACACCTTC.

The chain carries TRBV9 and TRBJ1-1; D may be TRBD1 (5 bases). V lost 2 bases, J lost 4 bases, and 12 bases lay in between. CDR3 length equals 14 residues. Germline CDR1 and CDR2: SGDLS and YYNGEE. Here the CDR3 DNA reads TGTGCCAGCAGCGTTGGGGGGATGGGCACTGAAGCTTTCTTT. Its protein product is CASSVGGMGTEAFF.

This clone appeared a single time. This chain links TRBV11-2 with TRBJ2-7, with TRBD2 as a possible D gene (6 bases). The CDR3 has 14 residues. Germline CDR1 reads SGHAT; CDR2 reads FQNNGV. The V end was cut by 1 base, the J end by 1 base, with 8 bases between. The CDR3 sequence is CASSLGRGSYEQYF. The DNA of the CDR3 is TGTGCCAGCAGCTTAGGACGGGGGTCCTACGAGCAGTACTTC.

V usage is TRBV5-1 and J usage is TRBJ1-1, with D unresolved. Deletions cut 4 bases from V and 0 bases from J, with 16 bases between. The CDR3 loop spans 16 amino acids. In germline, CDR1 is SGHRS, CDR2 YFSETQ. The CDR3 DNA follows: TGCGCCAGCAGCCCAACCACCGGGCCCATGAACACTGAAGCTTTCTTT. Translated, it gives CASSPTTGPMNTEAFF.

The chain has TRBV2 and TRBJ2-7, with 8 bases identical to TRBD2. Germline V gene data show CDR1 as SNHLY and CDR2 as FYNNEI. V lost 6 bases and J lost 5; bases outside the gene matches: 12. This CDR3 has 15 residues. The CDR3 DNA is TGTGCCAGCAGGGACCCAGCGGGAGCTACCCACGAGCAGTACTTC. Its translation: CASRDPAGATHEQYF.

This chain uses TRBV10-3 with TRBJ2-5; D is unresolved. Trimming removed 0 bases from V and 5 bases from J, with 4 bases in between. The CDR3 loop spans 12 amino acids. The V gene's germline CDR1 is ENHRY and CDR2 SYGVKD. The CDR3 sequence is CAISESRETQYF. The CDR3 DNA sequence: TGTGCCATCAGTGAGTCGCGTGAGACCCAGTACTTC.

V and J are TRBV5-8 and TRBJ1-2; D is undetermined. This CDR3 has 12 amino acids. CDR1 and CDR2 (germline): SGHTS, YDEGEE. V lost 2 bases to trimming and J lost 8 bases, with 10 bases between them. The CDR3 loop reads CASSFRIGGYTF. The CDR3 DNA is TGTGCCAGCAGCTTCCGTATAGGAGGCTACACCTTC. Full variable domain (missing parts from reference TRBV5-8 and TRBJ1-2): EAGVTQSPTHLIKTRGQQATLRCSPISGHTSVYWYQQALGLGLQFLLWYDEGEERNRGNFPPRFSGRQFPNYSSELNVNALELEDSALYLCASSFRIGGYTFGSGTRLTVV.

The chain has TRBV5-1 and TRBJ2-1; 12 bases align to TRBD2. From germline, CDR1 is SGHRS and CDR2 YFSETQ. Trimming removed 2 bases from V and 1 base from J; junction bases left unmatched: 7. The CDR3 runs 18 residues. The CDR3 DNA is TGCGCCAGCAGCTTAGGACTAGCGGGGAGAAATTCCTACAATGAGCAGTTCTTC. Amino acid sequence: CASSLGLAGRNSYNEQFF.

The rearrangement uses TRBV9 and TRBJ2-2; TRBD1 or TRBD2 may be the D gene (6 bases each). V was clipped by 0 bases and J by 6 bases, with 12 bases between them. The germline gives CDR1 SGDLS, CDR2 YYNGEE. The CDR3 has 15 residues. CDR3 nucleotides: TGTGCCAGCAGCGTAGTAGGGGGGATAGCCGGGGAGCTGTTTTTT. As protein: CASSVVGGIAGELFF.

The V gene is TRBV2, the J gene TRBJ2-3; no definite D call. Trimming cost V 11 bases and J 0 bases, with 18 bases left between them. CDR3 length equals 15 residues. From germline, CDR1 is SNHLY and CDR2 FYNNEI. The CDR3 spells CAHTKASSSTDTQYF. CDR3 nucleotide sequence: TGTGCCCACACGAAAGCGTCTTCTAGCACAGATACGCAGTATTTT. The full variable domain, with the rest looked up from reference TRBV2 and TRBJ2-3, is EPEVTQTPSHQVTQMGQEVILRCVPISNHLYFYWYRQILGQKVEFLVSFYNNEISEKSEIFDDQFSVERPDGSNFTLKIRSTKLEDSAMYFCAHTKASSSTDTQYFGPGTRLTVL.

The chain combines TRBV7-8 with TRBJ1-2; the D gene is possibly TRBD1 (6 bases). V was clipped by 5 bases and J by 9 bases, with 16 bases between them. Germline values: CDR1 SGHVS, CDR2 FQNEAQ. The CDR3 sequence is 13 residues long. The CDR3: CASSREEGVRYTF. CDR3 in DNA: TGTGCCAGCAGCCGCGAGGAGGGGGTACGCTACACCTTC. The full variable domain, rest sourced from reference TRBV7-8 and TRBJ1-2, is GAGVSQSPRYKVAKRGQDVALRCDPISGHVSLFWYQQALGQGPEFLTYFQNEAQLDKSGLPSDRFFAERPEGSVSTLKIQRTQQEDSAVYLCASSREEGVRYTFGSGTRLTVV.

The rearrangement uses TRBV28 and TRBJ2-7; 10 bases fit TRBD1. In germline, CDR1 is MDHEN, CDR2 SYDVKM. The CDR3 has 15 amino acids. V gave up 5 bases and J gave up 5 bases; unmatched junction bases: 9. In nucleotides, the CDR3 is TGTGCCAGCAGTACCGAAGGACAGGGGGTCCACGAGCAGTACTTC. It is translated as CASSTEGQGVHEQYF.

CDR3 loop: CASSDNDEAFF. CDR3 bases: TGTGCCAGCAGTGACAACGATGAAGCTTTCTTT. The chain carries TRBV28 and TRBJ1-1; no definite D call. The V end was cut by 5 bases, the J end by 7 bases, with 8 bases between. Germline CDR1 MDHEN, CDR2 SYDVKM. The CDR3 is 11 amino acids. The full variable domain, in which reference TRBV28 and TRBJ1-1 provide the parts outside the CDR3, is DVKVTQSSRYLVKRTGEKVFLECVQDMDHENMFWYRQDPGLGLRLIYFSYDVKMKEKGDIPEGYSVSREKKERFSLILESASTNQTSMYLCASSDNDEAFFGQGTRLTVV.

The J gene is TRBJ1-5, the V gene TRBV19, with 7 bases matching TRBD1. Germline assignment: CDR1 LNHDA and CDR2 SQIVND (reference sequence). The J segment lost 7 bases and the V segment lost 5 bases, leaving 5 bases of the junction unmatched. The CDR3 is 13 residues long. The CDR3 here is CASSGNRGQPQHF. Here the CDR3 DNA reads TGTGCCAGTAGTGGGAACAGGGGACAGCCCCAGCATTTT. Drawing the rest from reference TRBV19 and TRBJ1-5, the complete variable domain is DGGITQSPKYLFRKEGQNVTLSCEQNLNHDAMYWYRQDPGQGLRLIYYSQIVNDFQKGDIAEGYSVSREKKESFPLTVTSAQKNPTAFYLCASSGNRGQPQHFGDGTRLSIL.

The J gene is TRBJ2-5, the V gene TRBV19; 9 bases line up with TRBD2. The CDR3 totals 13 residues. Unmatched junction bases numbered 3, after V lost 5 bases and J lost 5 bases. Germline lookup yields CDR1 LNHDA and CDR2 SQIVND (reference sequence). The chain's CDR3 is CASSFAGGETQYF. The CDR3 nucleotides read TGTGCCAGTAGTTTTGCGGGAGGGGAGACCCAGTACTTC.

The sample holds a few counts of this clone. The J gene is TRBJ1-6, the V gene TRBV2; D is ambiguous. The length of the CDR3 is 11 residues. Per germline, CDR1 SNHLY and CDR2 FYNNEI. V lost 7 bases, J lost 6 bases, and 4 bases lay in between. CDR3 coding DNA: TGTGCCAGCACCGTTAATTCACCCCTCCACTTT. Translating gives CASTVNSPLHF.

The chain uses TRBV19 and TRBJ2-3, with D possibly called TRBD1 or TRBD2 (6 bases each). Per germline, CDR1 LNHDA and CDR2 SQIVND (reference sequence). The CDR3 runs to 12 residues. V was clipped by 4 bases and J by 8 bases, with 10 bases between them. CDR3 sequence (DNA): TGTGCCAGTAGTACACAGGGAGGTACGCAGTATTTT. Translating it yields CASSTQGGTQYF.

The chain links TRBV6-5 to TRBJ2-7; 9 bases map to TRBD1. The J segment lost 5 bases and the V segment lost 1 base, leaving 9 bases of the junction unmatched. The CDR3 contains 16 residues. CDR1 is MNHEY, CDR2 SVGAGI, per germline. This CDR3 reads CASSYLPTGGRNEQYF. The CDR3 bases are TGTGCCAGCAGTTACTTACCGACAGGGGGAAGGAACGAGCAGTACTTC.

This chain joins TRBV28 and TRBJ2-1; D is uncertain. Trimming shortened V by 0 bases and J by 1 base, and 7 bases separated the two germline ends. This CDR3 has 15 amino acids. Germline loops: CDR1 MDHEN, CDR2 SYDVKM. The CDR3 DNA reads as TGTGCCAGCAGTTTATGGGACCTTTCCTACAATGAGCAGTTCTTC. Its translation: CASSLWDLSYNEQFF. Full variable domain (missing parts from reference TRBV28 and TRBJ2-1): DVKVTQSSRYLVKRTGEKVFLECVQDMDHENMFWYRQDPGLGLRLIYFSYDVKMKEKGDIPEGYSVSREKKERFSLILESASTNQTSMYLCASSLWDLSYNEQFFGPGTRLTVL.

V is TRBV18 and J is TRBJ1-1; D perhaps matches TRBD1 (6 bases). The CDR3 has 14 amino acids. Germline V gene lookup returns CDR1 KGHSH and CDR2 LQKENI. The ends were cut back, 5 bases at V and 4 bases at J, with 14 bases in the middle. The DNA of the CDR3 is TGTGCCAGCTCAACAACAGGGCAGGGCACTGAAGCTTTCTTT. It is translated as CASSTTGQGTEAFF.